This T cell receptor (beta chain) comes out of a study of blood T cell repertoires in COVID-19. Study context: In each case, the material was cDNA or gDNA derived from T cells, B-cell-depleted T cells, or PBMCs.

This CDR3 has 16 amino acids. With 4 bases removed from V and 0 bases from J, the gap between germline ends came to 14 bases. The germline CDR1 and CDR2 sequences are SGHRS and YFSETQ. Repertoires were generated with immunoSEQ multiplex PCR, while TCRdb's copy carries only in-frame clones and drops some. Here the sample spans fewer than 150,000 clones, 87% being singletons. The clonotype originates from a woman in her sixties with acute or convalescent COVID-19. The chain is built from TRBV5-1 and TRBJ2-1, with D possibly being TRBD2 (5 bases). Sequenced sample: peripheral blood. The CDR3 protein is CASSARADSSYNEQFF. CDR3 nucleotide sequence: TGCGCCAGCAGCGCGCGGGCGGATAGCTCCTACAATGAGCAGTTCTTC.